This passage covers 14 T cell receptor beta chains from one sample sequenced in a study of T cell responses to AZD1222 COVID-19 vaccine (dated by TCRdb to about 2021). The time point tag for this specimen amounts to: baseline before first vaccination. What this sample's treatment or condition label stands for: meningococcal conjugate vaccine given as trial control. The library was generated by the immunoSEQ multiplex PCR assay. In TCRdb, the immuneACCESS table is reduced to in-frame sequences with V and J assigned. These tables do not hold every clone; where another copy was compared, an unresolved V gene accounts for under half, and the others remain unexplained. Present in this sample are 150,000 or so clones, approximately 93% of which were seen just once. The ten largest clones add up to more than 0.7% of the sample. The starting material was peripheral blood, obtained on day 0 of MenACWY control vaccination. All receptors derive from an adult in good health.

The CDR3 DNA is TGTGCCAGCAGCGAGGACAGGGGGCTTTCCGGGGAGCTGTTTTTT. It is translated as CASSEDRGLSGELFF. The rearrangement uses TRBV11-3 and TRBJ2-2; 11 bases are a match to TRBD1. The germline V gene encodes CDR1 SGHNT and CDR2 YENEEA. This CDR3 has 15 residues. J was trimmed by 6 bases and V by 5 bases; bases with no gene match: 5.

The chain employs TRBV24-1 and TRBJ1-1; D uncertain. The CDR3 covers 8 residues. V was clipped by 8 bases and J by 6 bases, with 0 bases between them. The germline V gene encodes CDR1 KGHDR and CDR2 SFDVKD. CDR3 nucleotides: TGTGCCACCACTGAAGCTTTCTTT. Residues: CATTEAFF.

The CDR3 bases are TGTGCCAGCAGTCCCCTCCCCGGCCCTAATGAAAAACTGTTTTTT. This translates into CASSPLPGPNEKLFF. This sequence joins TRBV2 and TRBJ1-4; unclear D gene. Trimming cost V 5 bases and J 3 bases, with 13 bases left between them. CDR3 length: 15 amino acids. The germline V gene has CDR1 SNHLY and CDR2 FYNNEI. Full variable domain (missing parts from reference TRBV2 and TRBJ1-4): EPEVTQTPSHQVTQMGQEVILRCVPISNHLYFYWYRQILGQKVEFLVSFYNNEISEKSEIFDDQFSVERPDGSNFTLKIRSTKLEDSAMYFCASSPLPGPNEKLFFGSGTQLSVL.

The V and J genes are TRBV18 and TRBJ2-7, with 8 bases fitting TRBD1. CDR3 size: 15 residues. Unmatched junction bases numbered 4, after V lost 0 bases and J lost 3 bases. The germline CDR1 and CDR2 sequences are KGHSH and LQKENI. The CDR3 bases are TGTGCCAGCTCACCACCGCAGGGGGCCTTCTACGAGCAGTACTTC. Translating gives CASSPPQGAFYEQYF.

The rearrangement joins TRBV7-2 to TRBJ1-1; TRBD1 aligns across 11 bases. The trim removed 3 bases at V and 6 bases at J, leaving 3 bases unmatched. The CDR3 length is 14 residues. Germline V gene lookup returns CDR1 SGHTA and CDR2 FQGNSA. CDR3 residues: CASSLGQGDPEAFF. CDR3 sequence (DNA): TGTGCCAGCAGCTTGGGACAGGGGGACCCTGAAGCTTTCTTT.

The V and J genes are TRBV13 and TRBJ2-1; D call uncertain. Germline V gene lookup returns CDR1 PRHDT and CDR2 FYEKMQ (reference sequence). The CDR3 totals 12 residues. Trimming took off 0 bases at V and 8 bases at J, with 5 bases between the two ends. The CDR3 is CASSLGGDEQFF. In nucleotides, the CDR3 is TGTGCCAGCAGCTTAGGTGGGGATGAGCAGTTCTTC.

This chain uses TRBV13 with TRBJ2-3, with TRBD2 matching 11 bases. The V gene's germline CDR1 is PRHDT and CDR2 FYEKMQ (reference sequence). Trimming took 5 bases from V and 1 from J; bases not matched to a gene: 5. The CDR3 has 16 amino acids. In DNA, the CDR3 is TGTGCCAGCAGCGGTAGCGGGAGGGCCGGCACAGATACGCAGTATTTT. Translating gives CASSGSGRAGTDTQYF. Complete variable domain (other parts from reference TRBV13 and TRBJ2-3): AAGVIQSPRHLIKEKRETATLKCYPIPRHDTVYWYQQGPGQDPQFLISFYEKMQSDKGSIPDRFSAQQFSDYHSELNMSSLELGDSALYFCASSGSGRAGTDTQYFGPGTRLTVL.

This clone is a singleton in its sample. The genes are TRBV20-1 and TRBJ1-3; maybe TRBD1 (6 bases). The CDR3 has 14 residues. V was clipped by 3 bases and J by 2 bases, with 11 bases between them. The germline V gene has CDR1 DFQATT and CDR2 SNEGSKA (reference sequence). CDR3 nucleotide sequence: TGCAGTGCTAGTTACAGGGAGGCTGGAAACACCATATATTTT. Its translation is CSASYREAGNTIYF.

The V and J genes are TRBV6-1 and TRBJ1-2; no clear D gene. This CDR3 contains 14 residues. Germline CDR1 and CDR2: MNHNS and SASEGT. Trimming took 2 bases from V and 6 from J, leaving 13 bases between them. The CDR3 coding sequence is TGTGCCAGCAGTGAAATGCCTACCGGGAATGGCTACACCTTC. It specifies CASSEMPTGNGYTF.

This chain joins TRBV2 and TRBJ1-5, with D unclear. The CDR3 is made up of 14 amino acids. V lost 0 bases, J lost 7 bases, and 10 bases lay in between. From germline, CDR1 is SNHLY and CDR2 FYNNEI. This CDR3 is CASSEAGRTQPQHF. The DNA of the CDR3 is TGTGCCAGCAGTGAAGCGGGCAGAACCCAGCCCCAGCATTTT.

This rearrangement joins TRBV4-1 to TRBJ2-3; 7 nucleotides match TRBD1. V lost 4 bases, J lost 6 bases, and 7 bases stayed unmatched. The V gene's germline CDR1 is MGHRA and CDR2 YSYEKL. The CDR3 runs to 14 residues. CDR3 nucleotides: TGCGCCAGCAGCCCCCGACAGGGCAGGGATACGCAGTATTTT. Encoded protein: CASSPRQGRDTQYF.

V usage is TRBV5-1 and J usage is TRBJ2-5; 9 positions match TRBD1. V lost 0 bases and J lost 5; bases outside the gene matches: 11. Germline V CDR1 and CDR2: SGHRS, YFSETQ. The CDR3 consists of 17 residues. The CDR3 region has the DNA TGCGCCAGCAGCTTGGGGATCCGGGACAGGGAGTGGGAGACCCAGTACTTC. This translates into CASSLGIRDREWETQYF.

The rearrangement uses TRBV5-1 and TRBJ1-2; D is possibly TRBD1 (6 bases). The germline gives CDR1 SGHRS, CDR2 YFSETQ. The CDR3 length is 16 residues. The V end was cut by 0 bases, the J end by 2 bases, with 14 bases between. DNA for the CDR3: TGCGCCAGCAGCTTGGGGGGGCTTCGGACGAACTATGGCTACACCTTC. Its translation is CASSLGGLRTNYGYTF.

The V and J genes are TRBV7-3 and TRBJ1-6; D is undetermined. Deletions cut 2 bases from V and 6 bases from J, with 8 bases between. From germline, CDR1 is SGHTA and CDR2 FQGTGA. This CDR3 has 14 residues. Written as DNA, the CDR3 is TGTGCCAGCAGCTTATTAGTTGCTAATTCACCCCTCCACTTT. It specifies CASSLLVANSPLHF.